This TCR beta chain emerged from a study of blood T cell repertoires in COVID-19. Study overall: Acute and convalescent COVID-19 specimens originated in the United States, Italy and Spain. T cells, B-cell-depleted T cells, or PBMCs supplied cDNA or gDNA.

Here immunoSEQ multiplex PCR was the method, and the copy in TCRdb shows in-frame clones only, minus some. The sample lists around 170,000 clones; around 74% were seen once. The CDR3 is made up of 14 amino acids. Germline CDR1 reads MDHEN; CDR2 reads SYDVKM. V was pared by 4 bases and J by 7 bases, with 6 bases of the junction left unmatched. The sequenced material came from peripheral blood. This sequence joins TRBV28 and TRBJ1-4; 7 nucleotides align to TRBD1. The TCR was taken from a woman older than 75 with acute or convalescent COVID-19. The CDR3 region has the DNA TGTGCCAGCAGTTCCCCGACAGGGACTGAAAAACTGTTTTTT. Protein: CASSSPTGTEKLFF.